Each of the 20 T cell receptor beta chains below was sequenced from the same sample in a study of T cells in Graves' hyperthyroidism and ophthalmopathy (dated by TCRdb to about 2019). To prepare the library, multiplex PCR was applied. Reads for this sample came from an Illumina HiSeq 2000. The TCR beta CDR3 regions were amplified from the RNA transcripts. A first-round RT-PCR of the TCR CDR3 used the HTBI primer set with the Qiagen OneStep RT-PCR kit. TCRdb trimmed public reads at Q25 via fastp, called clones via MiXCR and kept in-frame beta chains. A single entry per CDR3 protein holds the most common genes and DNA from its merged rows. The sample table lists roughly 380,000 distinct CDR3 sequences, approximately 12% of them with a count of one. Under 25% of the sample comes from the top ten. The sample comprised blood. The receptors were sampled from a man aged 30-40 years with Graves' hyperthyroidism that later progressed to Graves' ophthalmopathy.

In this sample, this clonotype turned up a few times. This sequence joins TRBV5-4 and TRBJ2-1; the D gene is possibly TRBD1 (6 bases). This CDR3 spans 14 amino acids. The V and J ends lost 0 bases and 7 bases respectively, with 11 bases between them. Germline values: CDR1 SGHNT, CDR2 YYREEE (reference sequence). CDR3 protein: CASSLDRDLNEQFF. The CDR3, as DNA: TGTGCCAGCAGCTTGGACAGGGATCTTAATGAGCAGTTCTTC. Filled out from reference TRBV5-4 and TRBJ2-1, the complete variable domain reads ETGVTQSPTHLIKTRGQQVTLRCSSQSGHNTVSWYQQALGQGPQFIFQYYREEENGRGNFPPRFSGLQFPNYSSELNVNALELDDSALYLCASSLDRDLNEQFFGPGTRLTVL.

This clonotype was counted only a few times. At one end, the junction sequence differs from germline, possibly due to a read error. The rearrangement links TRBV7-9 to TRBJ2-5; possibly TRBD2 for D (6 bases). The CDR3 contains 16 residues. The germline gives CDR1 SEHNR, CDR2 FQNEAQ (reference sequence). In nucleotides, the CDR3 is TGTGCCAGCAGCACAGCAACCGGCGGGACCCTGGCCGGGCTAGACTTC. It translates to CASSTATGGTLAGLDF.

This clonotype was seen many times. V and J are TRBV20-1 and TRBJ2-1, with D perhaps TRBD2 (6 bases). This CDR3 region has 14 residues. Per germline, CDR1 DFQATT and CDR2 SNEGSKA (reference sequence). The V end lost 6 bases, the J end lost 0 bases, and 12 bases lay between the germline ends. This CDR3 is CSAEDGSSYNEQFF. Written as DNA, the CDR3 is TGCAGTGCCGAGGACGGGAGCTCCTACAATGAGCAGTTCTTC.

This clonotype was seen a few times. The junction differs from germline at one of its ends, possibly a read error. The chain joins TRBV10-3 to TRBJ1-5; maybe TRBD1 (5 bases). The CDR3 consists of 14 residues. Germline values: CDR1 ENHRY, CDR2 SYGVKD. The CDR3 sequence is CAISKSGGDQPQHF. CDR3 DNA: TGTGCCATCAGTAAGTCGGGGGGGGATCAGCCCCAGCATTTT.

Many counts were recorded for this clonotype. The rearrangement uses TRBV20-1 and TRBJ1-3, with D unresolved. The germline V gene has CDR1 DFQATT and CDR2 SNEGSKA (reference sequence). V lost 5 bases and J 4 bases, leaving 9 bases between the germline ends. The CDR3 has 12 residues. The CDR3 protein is CSAPTGGNTIYF. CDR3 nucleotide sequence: TGCAGTGCTCCCACCGGCGGAAACACCATATATTTT.

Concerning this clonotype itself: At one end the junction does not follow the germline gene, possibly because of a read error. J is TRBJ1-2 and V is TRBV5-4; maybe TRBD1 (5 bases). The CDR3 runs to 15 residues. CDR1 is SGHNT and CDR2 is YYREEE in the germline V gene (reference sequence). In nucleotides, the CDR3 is TGCGCCAGCAGCCAAGGGACGATCCCATTCTATGGCTACACCTTC. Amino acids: CASSQGTIPFYGYTF.

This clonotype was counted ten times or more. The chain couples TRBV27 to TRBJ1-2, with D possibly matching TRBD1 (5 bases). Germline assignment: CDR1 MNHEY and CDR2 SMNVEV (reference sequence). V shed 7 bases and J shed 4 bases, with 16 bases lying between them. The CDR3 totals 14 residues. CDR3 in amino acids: CASTLTAGSYGYTF. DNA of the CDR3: TGTGCCAGCACCTTGACAGCCGGCAGCTATGGCTACACCTTC.

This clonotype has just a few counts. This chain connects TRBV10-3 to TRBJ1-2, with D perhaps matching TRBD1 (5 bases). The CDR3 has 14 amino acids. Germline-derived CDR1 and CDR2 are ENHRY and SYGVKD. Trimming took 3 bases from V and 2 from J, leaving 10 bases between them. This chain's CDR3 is CAISDPTVNYGYTF. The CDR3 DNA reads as TGTGCCATCAGTGACCCGACAGTGAACTATGGCTACACCTTC.

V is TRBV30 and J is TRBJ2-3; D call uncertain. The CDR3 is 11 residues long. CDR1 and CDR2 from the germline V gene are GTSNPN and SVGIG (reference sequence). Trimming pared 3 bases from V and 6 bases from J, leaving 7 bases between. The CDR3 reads CAWRTADTQYF. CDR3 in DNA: TGTGCCTGGAGGACTGCCGATACGCAGTATTTT.

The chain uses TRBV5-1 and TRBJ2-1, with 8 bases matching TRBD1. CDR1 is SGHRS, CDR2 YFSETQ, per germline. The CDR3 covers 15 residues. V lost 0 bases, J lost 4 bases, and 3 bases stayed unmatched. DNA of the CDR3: TGCGCCAGCAGCTTGGGGGGACAGGCGTACAATGAGCAGTTCTTC. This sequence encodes CASSLGGQAYNEQFF. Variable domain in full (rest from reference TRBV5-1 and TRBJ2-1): KAGVTQTPRYLIKTRGQQVTLSCSPISGHRSVSWYQQTPGQGLQFLFEYFSETQRNKGNFPGRFSGRQFSNSRSEMNVSTLELGDSALYLCASSLGGQAYNEQFFGPGTRLTVL.

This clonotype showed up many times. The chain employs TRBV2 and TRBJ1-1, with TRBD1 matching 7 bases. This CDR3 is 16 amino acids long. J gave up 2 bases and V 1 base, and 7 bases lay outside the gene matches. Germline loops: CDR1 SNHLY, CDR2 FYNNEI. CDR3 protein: CASSEGWTGLNTEAFF. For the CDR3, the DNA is TGTGCCAGCAGTGAAGGGTGGACAGGATTAAACACTGAAGCTTTCTTT.

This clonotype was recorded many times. The CDR3 DNA reads as TGTGCCAGCAGTTATCCGACAGGGGGCGGAGAGGGCTACACCTTC. It translates to CASSYPTGGGEGYTF. The gene calls are TRBV28 and TRBJ1-2, with 10 bases lining up with TRBD1. The CDR3 covers 15 residues. V trimming: 4 bases; J trimming: 8 bases; junction bases outside the gene matches: 10. CDR1 MDHEN and CDR2 SYDVKM come from the germline V gene.

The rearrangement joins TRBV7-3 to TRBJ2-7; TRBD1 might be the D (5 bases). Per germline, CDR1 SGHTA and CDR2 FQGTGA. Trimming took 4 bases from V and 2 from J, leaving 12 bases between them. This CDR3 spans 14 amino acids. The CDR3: CASSYPQEPYEQYF. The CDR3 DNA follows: TGTGCCAGCAGCTACCCACAGGAGCCCTACGAGCAGTACTTC.

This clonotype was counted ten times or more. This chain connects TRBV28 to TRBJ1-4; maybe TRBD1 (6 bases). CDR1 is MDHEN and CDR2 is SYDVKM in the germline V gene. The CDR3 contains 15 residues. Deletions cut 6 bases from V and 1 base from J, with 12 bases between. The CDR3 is CASSPGQLTNEKLFF. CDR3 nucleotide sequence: TGTGCCAGCAGCCCCGGACAGTTAACTAATGAAAAACTGTTTTTT. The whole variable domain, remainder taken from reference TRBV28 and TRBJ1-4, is DVKVTQSSRYLVKRTGEKVFLECVQDMDHENMFWYRQDPGLGLRLIYFSYDVKMKEKGDIPEGYSVSREKKERFSLILESASTNQTSMYLCASSPGQLTNEKLFFGSGTQLSVL.

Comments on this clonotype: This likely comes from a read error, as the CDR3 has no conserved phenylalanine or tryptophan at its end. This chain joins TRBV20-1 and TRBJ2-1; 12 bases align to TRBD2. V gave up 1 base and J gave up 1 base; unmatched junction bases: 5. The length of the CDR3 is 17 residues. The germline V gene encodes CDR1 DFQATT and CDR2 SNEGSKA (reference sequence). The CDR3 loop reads CSARGMTSGGSYNEQFS. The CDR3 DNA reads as TGCAGTGCTAGAGGTATGACTAGCGGGGGTTCCTACAATGAGCAGTTCTCC.

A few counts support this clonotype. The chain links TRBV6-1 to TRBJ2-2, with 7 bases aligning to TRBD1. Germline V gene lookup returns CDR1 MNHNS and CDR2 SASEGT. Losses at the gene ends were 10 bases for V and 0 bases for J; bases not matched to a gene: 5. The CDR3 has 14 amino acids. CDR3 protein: CATTTGPNTGELFF. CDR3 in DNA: TGTGCCACCACGACAGGGCCGAACACCGGGGAGCTGTTTTTT.

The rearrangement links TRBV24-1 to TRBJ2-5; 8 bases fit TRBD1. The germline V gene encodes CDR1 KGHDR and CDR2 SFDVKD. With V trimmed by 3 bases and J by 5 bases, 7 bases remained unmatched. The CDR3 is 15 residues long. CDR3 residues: CATSDPRGRGETQYF. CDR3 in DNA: TGTGCCACCAGTGATCCCAGGGGGCGAGGGGAGACCCAGTACTTC.

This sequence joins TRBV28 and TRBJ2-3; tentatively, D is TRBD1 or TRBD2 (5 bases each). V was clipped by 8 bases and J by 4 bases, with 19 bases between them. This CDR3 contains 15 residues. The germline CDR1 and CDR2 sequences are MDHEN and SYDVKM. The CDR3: CASRTSREGADTQYF. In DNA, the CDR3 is TGTGCCAGCCGAACTTCTCGGGAAGGGGCAGATACGCAGTATTTT.

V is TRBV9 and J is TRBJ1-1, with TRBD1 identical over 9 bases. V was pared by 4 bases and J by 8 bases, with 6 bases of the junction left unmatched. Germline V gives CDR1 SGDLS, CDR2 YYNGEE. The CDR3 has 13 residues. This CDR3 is CASSPGTGKEAFF. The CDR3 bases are TGTGCCAGCAGCCCTGGGACAGGGAAGGAAGCTTTCTTT.

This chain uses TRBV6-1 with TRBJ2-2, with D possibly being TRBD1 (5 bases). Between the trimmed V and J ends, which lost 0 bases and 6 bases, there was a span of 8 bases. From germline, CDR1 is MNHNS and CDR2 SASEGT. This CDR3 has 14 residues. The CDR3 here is CASSEARAAGELFF. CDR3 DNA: TGTGCCAGCAGTGAAGCCAGGGCCGCCGGGGAGCTGTTTTTT.